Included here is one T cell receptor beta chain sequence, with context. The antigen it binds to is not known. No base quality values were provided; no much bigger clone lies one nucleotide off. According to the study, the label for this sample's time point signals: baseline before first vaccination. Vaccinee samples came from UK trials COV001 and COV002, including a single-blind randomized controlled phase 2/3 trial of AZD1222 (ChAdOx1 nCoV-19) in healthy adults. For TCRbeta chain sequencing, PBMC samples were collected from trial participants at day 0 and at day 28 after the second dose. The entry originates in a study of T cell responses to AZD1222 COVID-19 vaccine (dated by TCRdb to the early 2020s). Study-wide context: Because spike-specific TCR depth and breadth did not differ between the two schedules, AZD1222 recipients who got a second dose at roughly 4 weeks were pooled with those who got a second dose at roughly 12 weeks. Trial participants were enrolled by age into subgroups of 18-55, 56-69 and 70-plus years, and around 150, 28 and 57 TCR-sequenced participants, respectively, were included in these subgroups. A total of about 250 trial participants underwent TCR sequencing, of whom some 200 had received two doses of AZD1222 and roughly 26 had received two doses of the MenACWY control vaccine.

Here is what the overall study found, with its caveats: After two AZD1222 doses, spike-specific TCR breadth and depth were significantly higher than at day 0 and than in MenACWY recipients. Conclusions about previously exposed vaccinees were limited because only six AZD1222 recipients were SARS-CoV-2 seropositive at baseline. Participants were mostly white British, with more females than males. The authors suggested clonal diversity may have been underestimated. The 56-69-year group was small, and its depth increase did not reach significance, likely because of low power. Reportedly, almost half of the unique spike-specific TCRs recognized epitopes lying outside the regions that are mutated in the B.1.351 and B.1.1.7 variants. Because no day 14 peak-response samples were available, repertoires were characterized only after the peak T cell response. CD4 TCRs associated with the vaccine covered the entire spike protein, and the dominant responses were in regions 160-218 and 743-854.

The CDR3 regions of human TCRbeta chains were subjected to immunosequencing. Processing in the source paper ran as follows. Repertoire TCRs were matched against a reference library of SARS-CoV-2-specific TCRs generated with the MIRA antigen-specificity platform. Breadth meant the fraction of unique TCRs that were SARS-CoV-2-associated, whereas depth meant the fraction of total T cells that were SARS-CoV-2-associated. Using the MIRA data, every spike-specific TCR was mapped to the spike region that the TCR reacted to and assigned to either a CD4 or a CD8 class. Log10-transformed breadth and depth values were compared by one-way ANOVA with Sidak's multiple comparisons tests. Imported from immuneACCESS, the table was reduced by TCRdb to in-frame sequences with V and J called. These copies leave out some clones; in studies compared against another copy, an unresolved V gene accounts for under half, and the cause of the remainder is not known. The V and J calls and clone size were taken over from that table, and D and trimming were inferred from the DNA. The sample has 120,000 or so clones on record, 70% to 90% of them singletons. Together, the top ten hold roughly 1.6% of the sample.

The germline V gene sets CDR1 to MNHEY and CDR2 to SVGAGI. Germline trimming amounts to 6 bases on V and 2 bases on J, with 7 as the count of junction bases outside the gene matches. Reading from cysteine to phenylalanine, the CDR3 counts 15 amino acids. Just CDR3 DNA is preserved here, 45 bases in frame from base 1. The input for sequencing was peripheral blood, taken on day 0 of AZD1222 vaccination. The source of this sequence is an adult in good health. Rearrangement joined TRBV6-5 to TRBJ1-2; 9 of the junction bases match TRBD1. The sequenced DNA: TGTGCCAGCAGACCTGGGACAGGGACCAACTATGGCTACACCTTC. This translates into CASRPGTGTNYGYTF.